The TCR beta chain described here comes from a study of T-cell reconstitution after alpha-beta-depleted transplantation in children. This clonotype was seen many times. Its antigen is unknown. Overall study findings and caveats: Approximately two months post-transplant, alpha-beta T cells reportedly originated from several hundred expanded graft clones. It was newly produced T cells that mostly accounted for T-cell counts and diversity one year after transplant.

Library preparation (for TCRbeta) was performed with unique molecular identifiers. MiXCR, run by TCRdb on the PCR reads, gives a single entry per CDR3 protein. Among 670,000 or so distinct CDR3 sequences listed, about 12% were seen once. After removal of 6 bases from V and 6 bases from J, the junction contained 9 bases not matched to a gene. The CDR3 has 15 residues. The origin of this receptor is a girl aged 2 to 10 with congenital amegakaryocytic thrombocytopenia, due to receive a stem cell transplant. Sequenced here: PBMCs, sampled before TCRalphabeta/CD19-depleted stem cell transplant. This chain joins TRBV12-3 or TRBV12-4 and TRBJ2-4; 9 nucleotides line up with TRBD1. CDR3 nucleotide sequence: TGTGCCAGCAGAGAGACAGGGGGATGGGGAAACATTCAGTACTTC. The encoded protein is CASRETGGWGNIQYF.